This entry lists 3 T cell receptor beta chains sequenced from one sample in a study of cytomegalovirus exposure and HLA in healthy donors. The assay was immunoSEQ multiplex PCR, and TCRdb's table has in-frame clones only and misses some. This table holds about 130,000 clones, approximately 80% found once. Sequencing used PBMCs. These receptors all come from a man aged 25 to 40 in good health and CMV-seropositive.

Written as DNA, the CDR3 is TGTGCCAGCAGCCCCAACACCGGGACAGGGGTCACTGAAGCTTTCTTT. This sequence encodes CASSPNTGTGVTEAFF. The V gene is TRBV5-6, the J gene TRBJ1-1; 10 positions match TRBD1. V gave up 4 bases and J gave up 4 bases; unmatched junction bases: 10. Germline CDR1 and CDR2: SGHDT and YYEEEE. The CDR3 sequence is 16 residues long.

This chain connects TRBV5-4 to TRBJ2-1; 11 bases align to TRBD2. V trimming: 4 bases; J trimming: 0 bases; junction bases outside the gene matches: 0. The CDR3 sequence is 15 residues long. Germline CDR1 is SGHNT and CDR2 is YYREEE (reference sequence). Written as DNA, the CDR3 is TGTGCCAGCAGCACTAGCGGGAGCTCCTACAATGAGCAGTTCTTC. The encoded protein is CASSTSGSSYNEQFF.

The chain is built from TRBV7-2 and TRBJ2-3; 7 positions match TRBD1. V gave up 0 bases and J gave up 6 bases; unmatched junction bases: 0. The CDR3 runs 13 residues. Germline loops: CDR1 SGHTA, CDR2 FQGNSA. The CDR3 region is CASSLARGDTQYF. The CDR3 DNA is TGTGCCAGCAGCTTAGCCAGGGGGGATACGCAGTATTTT.